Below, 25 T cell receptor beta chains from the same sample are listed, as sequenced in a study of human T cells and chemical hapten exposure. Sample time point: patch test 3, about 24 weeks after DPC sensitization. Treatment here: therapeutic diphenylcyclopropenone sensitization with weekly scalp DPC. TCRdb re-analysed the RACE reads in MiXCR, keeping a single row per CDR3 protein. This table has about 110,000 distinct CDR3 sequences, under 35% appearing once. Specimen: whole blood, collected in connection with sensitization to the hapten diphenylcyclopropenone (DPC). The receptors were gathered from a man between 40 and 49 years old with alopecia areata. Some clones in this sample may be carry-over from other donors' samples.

The CDR3 DNA reads as TGTGCCACCAGTGATTGGGACAGACAGGGCGACAGCTACAATGAGCAGTTCTTC. It yields the protein CATSDWDRQGDSYNEQFF. This chain uses TRBV24-1 with TRBJ2-1, with 7 bases aligning to TRBD1. Germline V CDR1 and CDR2: KGHDR, SFDVKD. Trimming cost V 2 bases and J 3 bases; bases outside gene matches: 12. The CDR3 has 18 residues.

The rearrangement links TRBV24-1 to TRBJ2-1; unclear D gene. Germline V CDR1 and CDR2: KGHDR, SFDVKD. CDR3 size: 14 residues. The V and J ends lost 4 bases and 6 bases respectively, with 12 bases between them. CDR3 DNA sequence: TGTGCCACCAGTGAATCCGTCCGGGCCAATGAGCAGTTCTTC. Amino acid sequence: CATSESVRANEQFF.

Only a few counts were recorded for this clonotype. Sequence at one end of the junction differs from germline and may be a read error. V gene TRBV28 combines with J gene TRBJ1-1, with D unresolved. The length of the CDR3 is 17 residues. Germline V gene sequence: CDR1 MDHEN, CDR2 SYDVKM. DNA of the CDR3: TGTGCCAGCAGTCTATGGACGGAGATCGGTACCGAGGCTGAAGCTTTCTTT. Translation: CASSLWTEIGTEAEAFF.

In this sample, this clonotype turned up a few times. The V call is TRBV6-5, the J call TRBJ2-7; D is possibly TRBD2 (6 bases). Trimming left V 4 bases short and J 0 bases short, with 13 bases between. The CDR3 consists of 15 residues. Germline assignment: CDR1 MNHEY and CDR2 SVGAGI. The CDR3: CASSSGDFSSYEQYF. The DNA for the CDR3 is TGTGCCAGCAGTTCGGGGGACTTTAGCTCCTACGAGCAGTACTTC.

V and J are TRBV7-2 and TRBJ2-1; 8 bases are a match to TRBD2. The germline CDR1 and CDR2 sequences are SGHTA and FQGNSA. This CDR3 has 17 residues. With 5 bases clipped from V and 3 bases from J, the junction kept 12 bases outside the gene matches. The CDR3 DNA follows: TGTGCCAGCAGCCCAAGGATACTAGCGGATGTCTACAATGAGCAGTTCTTC. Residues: CASSPRILADVYNEQFF.

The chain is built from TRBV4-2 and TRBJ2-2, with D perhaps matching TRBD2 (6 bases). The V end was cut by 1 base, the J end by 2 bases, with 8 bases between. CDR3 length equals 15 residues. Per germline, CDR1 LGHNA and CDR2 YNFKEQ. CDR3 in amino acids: CASSQAGVNTGELFF. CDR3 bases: TGTGCCAGCAGCCAAGCGGGAGTAAACACCGGGGAGCTGTTTTTT.

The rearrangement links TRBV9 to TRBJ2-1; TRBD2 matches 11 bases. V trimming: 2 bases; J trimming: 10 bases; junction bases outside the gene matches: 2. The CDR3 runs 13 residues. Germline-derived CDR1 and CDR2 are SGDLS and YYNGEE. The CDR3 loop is CASSVIAGGEQFF. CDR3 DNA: TGTGCCAGCAGCGTCATAGCGGGGGGGGAGCAGTTCTTC.

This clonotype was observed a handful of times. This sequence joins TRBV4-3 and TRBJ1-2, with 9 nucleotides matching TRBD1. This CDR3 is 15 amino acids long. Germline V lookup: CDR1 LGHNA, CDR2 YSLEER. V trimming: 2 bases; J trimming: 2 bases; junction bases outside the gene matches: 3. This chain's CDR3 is CASSQQTGGNYGYTF. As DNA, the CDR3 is TGCGCCAGCAGCCAACAAACAGGGGGCAACTATGGCTACACCTTC.

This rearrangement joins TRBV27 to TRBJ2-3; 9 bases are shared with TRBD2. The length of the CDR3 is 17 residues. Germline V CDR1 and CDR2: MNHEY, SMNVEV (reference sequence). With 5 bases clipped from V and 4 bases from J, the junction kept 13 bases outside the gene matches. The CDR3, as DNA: TGTGCCAGCAGTCCGCCCCTACTAGCGGGCCCCCCAGATACGCAGTATTTT. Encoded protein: CASSPPLLAGPPDTQYF.

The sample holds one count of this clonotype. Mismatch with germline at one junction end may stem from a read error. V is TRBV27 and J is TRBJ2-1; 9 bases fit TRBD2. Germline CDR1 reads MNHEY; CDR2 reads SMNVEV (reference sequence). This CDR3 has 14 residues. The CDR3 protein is CASSFGSAASGMVF. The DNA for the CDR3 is TGTGCCAGCAGTTTCGGGTCAGCGGCTAGCGGGATGGTCTTC.

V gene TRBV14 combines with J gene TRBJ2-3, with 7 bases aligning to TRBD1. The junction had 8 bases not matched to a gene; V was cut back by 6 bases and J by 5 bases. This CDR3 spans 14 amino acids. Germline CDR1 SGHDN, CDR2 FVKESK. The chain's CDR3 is CASRRTGRGDTQYF. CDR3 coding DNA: TGTGCCAGCAGGCGGACAGGCCGAGGAGATACGCAGTATTTT.

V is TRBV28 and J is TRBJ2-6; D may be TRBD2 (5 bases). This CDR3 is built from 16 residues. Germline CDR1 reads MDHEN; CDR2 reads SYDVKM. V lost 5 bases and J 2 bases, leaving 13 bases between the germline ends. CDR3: CASSQREMAGANVLTF. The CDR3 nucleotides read TGTGCCAGCAGTCAACGGGAAATGGCTGGGGCCAACGTCCTGACTTTC. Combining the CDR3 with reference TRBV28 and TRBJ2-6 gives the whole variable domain DVKVTQSSRYLVKRTGEKVFLECVQDMDHENMFWYRQDPGLGLRLIYFSYDVKMKEKGDIPEGYSVSREKKERFSLILESASTNQTSMYLCASSQREMAGANVLTFGAGSRLTVL.

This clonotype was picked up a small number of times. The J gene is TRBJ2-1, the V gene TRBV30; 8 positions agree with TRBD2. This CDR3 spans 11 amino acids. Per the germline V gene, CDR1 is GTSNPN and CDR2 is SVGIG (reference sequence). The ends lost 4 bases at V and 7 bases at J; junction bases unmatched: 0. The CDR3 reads CAWTGGNEQFF. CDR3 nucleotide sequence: TGTGCCTGGACGGGGGGGAATGAGCAGTTCTTC.

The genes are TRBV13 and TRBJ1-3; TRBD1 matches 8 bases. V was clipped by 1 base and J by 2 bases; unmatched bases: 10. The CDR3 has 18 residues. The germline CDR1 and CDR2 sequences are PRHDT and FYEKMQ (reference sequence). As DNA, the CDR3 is TGTGCCAGCAGCTTAGCCCTTTGGACAGGGAAAACTGGAAACACCATATATTTT. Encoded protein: CASSLALWTGKTGNTIYF. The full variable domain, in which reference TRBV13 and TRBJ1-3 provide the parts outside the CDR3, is AAGVIQSPRHLIKEKRETATLKCYPIPRHDTVYWYQQGPGQDPQFLISFYEKMQSDKGSIPDRFSAQQFSDYHSELNMSSLELGDSALYFCASSLALWTGKTGNTIYFGEGSWLTVV.

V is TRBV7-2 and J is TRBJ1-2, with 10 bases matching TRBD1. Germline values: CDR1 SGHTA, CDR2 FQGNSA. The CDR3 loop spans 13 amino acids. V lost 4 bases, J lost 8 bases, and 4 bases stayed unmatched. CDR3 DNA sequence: TGTGCCAGCAGCTATGGGACAGGGGTCGGCTACACCTTC. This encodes CASSYGTGVGYTF.

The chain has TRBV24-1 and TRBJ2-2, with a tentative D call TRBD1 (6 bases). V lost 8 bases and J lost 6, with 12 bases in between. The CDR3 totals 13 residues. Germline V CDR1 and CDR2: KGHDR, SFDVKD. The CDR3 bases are TGTGCCACCACCTCACAGGGTGCCGGGGAGCTGTTTTTT. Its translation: CATTSQGAGELFF.

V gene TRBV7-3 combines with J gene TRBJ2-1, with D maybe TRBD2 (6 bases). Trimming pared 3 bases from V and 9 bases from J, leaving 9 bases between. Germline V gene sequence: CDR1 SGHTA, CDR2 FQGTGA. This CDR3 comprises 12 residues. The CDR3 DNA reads TGTGCCAGCAGCTTTGGGGGAGGTGAGCAGTTCTTC. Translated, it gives CASSFGGGEQFF.

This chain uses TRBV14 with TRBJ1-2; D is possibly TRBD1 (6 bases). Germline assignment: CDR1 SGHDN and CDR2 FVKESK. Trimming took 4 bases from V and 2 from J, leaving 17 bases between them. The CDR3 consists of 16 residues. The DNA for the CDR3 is TGTGCCAGCAGCCGGCCAGGGGTCGGAGGCAACTATGGCTACACCTTC. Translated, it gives CASSRPGVGGNYGYTF.

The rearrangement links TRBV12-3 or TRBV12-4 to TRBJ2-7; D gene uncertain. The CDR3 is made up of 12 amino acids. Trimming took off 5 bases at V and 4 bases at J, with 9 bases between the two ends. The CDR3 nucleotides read TGTGCCAGCAGTCAGAGGAATTACGAGCAGTACGTC. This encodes CASSQRNYEQYV.

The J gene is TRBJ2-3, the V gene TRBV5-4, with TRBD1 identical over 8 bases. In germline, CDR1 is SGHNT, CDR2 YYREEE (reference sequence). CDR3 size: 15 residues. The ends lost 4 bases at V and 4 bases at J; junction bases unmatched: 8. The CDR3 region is CASSTSQTGADTQYF. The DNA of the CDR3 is TGTGCCAGCAGCACCTCCCAGACAGGGGCAGATACGCAGTATTTT.

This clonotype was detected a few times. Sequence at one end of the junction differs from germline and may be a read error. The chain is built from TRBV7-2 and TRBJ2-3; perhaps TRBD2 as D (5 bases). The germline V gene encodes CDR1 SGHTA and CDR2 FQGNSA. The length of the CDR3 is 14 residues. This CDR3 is CASCLWGESDKQYF. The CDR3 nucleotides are TGTGCCAGCTGTCTTTGGGGAGAGTCAGATAAGCAGTATTTT. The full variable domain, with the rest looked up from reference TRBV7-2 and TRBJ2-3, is GAGVSQSPSNKVTEKGKDVELRCDPISGHTALYWYRQSLGQGLEFLIYFQGNSAPDKSGLPSDRFSAERTGGSVSTLTIQRTQQEDSAVYLCASCLWGESDKQYFGPGTRLTVL.

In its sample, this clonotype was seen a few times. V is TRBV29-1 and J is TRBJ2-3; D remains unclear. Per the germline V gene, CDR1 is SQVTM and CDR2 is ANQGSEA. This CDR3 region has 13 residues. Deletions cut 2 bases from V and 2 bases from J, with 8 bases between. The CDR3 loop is CSVERSLTDTQYF. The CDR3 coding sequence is TGCAGCGTTGAAAGGTCTCTCACAGATACGCAGTATTTT.

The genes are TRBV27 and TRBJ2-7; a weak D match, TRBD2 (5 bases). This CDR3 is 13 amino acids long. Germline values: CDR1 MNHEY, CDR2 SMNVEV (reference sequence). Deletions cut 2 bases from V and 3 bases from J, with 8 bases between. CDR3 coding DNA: TGTGCCAGCAGTTTAGGTCGGGGCTACGAGCAGTACGTC. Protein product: CASSLGRGYEQYV.

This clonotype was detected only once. CDR3 nucleotides: TGTGCCAGCAGCTTAGCTCTAGCGGGGCCGGCGACCCAGTACTTC. It encodes CASSLALAGPATQYF. The genes are TRBV11-2 and TRBJ2-5; 9 bases align to TRBD2. The CDR3 runs to 15 residues. CDR1 SGHAT and CDR2 FQNNGV come from the germline V gene. V shed 1 base, J shed 7 bases, and the junction held 7 bases outside the gene matches.

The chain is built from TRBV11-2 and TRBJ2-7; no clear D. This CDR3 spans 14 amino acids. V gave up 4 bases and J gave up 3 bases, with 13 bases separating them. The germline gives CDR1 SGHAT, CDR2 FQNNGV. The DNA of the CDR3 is TGTGCCAGCAGCTGGAACCCGGCAGACTACGAGCAGTACGTC. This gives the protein CASSWNPADYEQYV.